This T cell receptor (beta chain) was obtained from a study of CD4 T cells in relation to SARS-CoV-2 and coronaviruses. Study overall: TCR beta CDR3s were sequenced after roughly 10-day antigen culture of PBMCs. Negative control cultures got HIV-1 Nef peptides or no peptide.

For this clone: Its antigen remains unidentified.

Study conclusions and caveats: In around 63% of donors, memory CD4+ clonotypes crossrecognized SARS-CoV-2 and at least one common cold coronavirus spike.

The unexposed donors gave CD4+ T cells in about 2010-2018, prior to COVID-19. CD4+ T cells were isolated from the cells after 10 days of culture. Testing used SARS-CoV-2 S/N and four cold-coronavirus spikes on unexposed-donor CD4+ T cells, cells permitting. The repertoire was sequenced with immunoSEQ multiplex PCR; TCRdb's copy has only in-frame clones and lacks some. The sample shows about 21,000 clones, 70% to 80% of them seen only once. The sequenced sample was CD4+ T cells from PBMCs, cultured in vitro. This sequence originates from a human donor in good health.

The CDR3, as DNA: TGTGCCAGCAGCGGGACTTTAGAGTACACAGATACGCAGTATTTT. This sequence encodes CASSGTLEYTDTQYF. The chain links TRBV6-5 to TRBJ2-3; tentatively, D is TRBD2 (6 bases). Germline values: CDR1 MNHEY, CDR2 SVGAGI. The CDR3 runs 15 residues. The ends were cut back, 6 bases at V and 2 bases at J, with 15 bases in the middle.